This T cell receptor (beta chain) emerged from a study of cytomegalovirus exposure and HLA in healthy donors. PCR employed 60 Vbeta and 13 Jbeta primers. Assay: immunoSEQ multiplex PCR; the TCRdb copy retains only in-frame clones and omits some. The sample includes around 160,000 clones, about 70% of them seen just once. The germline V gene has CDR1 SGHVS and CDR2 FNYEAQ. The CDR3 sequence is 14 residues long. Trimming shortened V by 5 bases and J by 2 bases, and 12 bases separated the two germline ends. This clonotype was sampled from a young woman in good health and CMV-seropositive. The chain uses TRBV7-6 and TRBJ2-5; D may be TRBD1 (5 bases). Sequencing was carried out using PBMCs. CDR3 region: CASSASQVQETQYF. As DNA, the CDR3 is TGTGCCAGCAGCGCGTCACAGGTACAAGAGACCCAGTACTTC.